The sample holds one count of the clone carrying this T cell receptor beta chain. Antigen: not known. Data came from immunoSEQ multiplex PCR; TCRdb stores just in-frame clones and leaves some out. This sample has over 3,500 clones, with 85% to 95% found just once. The sample is drawn from a study of T cells in localized non-small cell lung cancer. The study's findings and limits: For the top 100 tumor clones, a median about 62 also appeared in adjacent lung.

This specimen was peripheral blood, taken before any cancer treatment. This TCR was recovered from a woman aged 40 to 75 with stage I lung adenocarcinoma.

CDR3 sequence: CSAREGEKLFF. For the CDR3, the DNA is TGCAGTGCTAGGGAGGGGGAAAAACTGTTTTTT. V usage is TRBV20-1 and J usage is TRBJ1-4; perhaps TRBD1 as D (5 bases). CDR1 is DFQATT, CDR2 SNEGSKA, per germline (reference sequence). The ends were cut back, 3 bases at V and 8 bases at J, with 7 bases in the middle. CDR3 length: 11 residues.